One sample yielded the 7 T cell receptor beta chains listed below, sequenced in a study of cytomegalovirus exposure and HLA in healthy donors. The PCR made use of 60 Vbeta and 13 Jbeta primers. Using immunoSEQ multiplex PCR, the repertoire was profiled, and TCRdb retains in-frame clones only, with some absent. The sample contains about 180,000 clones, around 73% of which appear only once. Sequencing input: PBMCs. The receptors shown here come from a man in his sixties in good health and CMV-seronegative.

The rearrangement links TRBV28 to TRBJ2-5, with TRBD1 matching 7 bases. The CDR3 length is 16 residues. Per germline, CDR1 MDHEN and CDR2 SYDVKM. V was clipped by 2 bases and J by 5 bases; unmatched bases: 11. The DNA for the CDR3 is TGTGCCAGCAGTTTACCGGCAGGGGGTACGAAGGAGACCCAGTACTTC. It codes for CASSLPAGGTKETQYF.

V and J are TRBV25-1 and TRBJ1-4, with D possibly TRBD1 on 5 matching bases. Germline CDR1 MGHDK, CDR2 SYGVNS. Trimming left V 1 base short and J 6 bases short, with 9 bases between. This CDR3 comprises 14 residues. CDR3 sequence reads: CASSEWGGYEKLFF. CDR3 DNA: TGTGCCAGCAGTGAATGGGGGGGTTATGAAAAACTGTTTTTT.

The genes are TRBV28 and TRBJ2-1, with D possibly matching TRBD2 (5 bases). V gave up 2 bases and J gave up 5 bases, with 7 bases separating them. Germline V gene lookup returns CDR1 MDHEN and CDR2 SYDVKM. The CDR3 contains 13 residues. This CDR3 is CASSLAGDNEQFF. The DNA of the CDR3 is TGTGCCAGCAGTTTAGCCGGGGACAATGAGCAGTTCTTC.

The CDR3 DNA follows: TGTGCCATCAGGAAGACAGGGGGCGCAGGGTCTGGGGCCAACGTCCTGACTTTC. Translation gives CAIRKTGGAGSGANVLTF. This chain links TRBV10-3 with TRBJ2-6, with TRBD1 identical over 10 bases. Germline V lookup: CDR1 ENHRY, CDR2 SYGVKD. This CDR3 has 18 residues. V dropped 6 bases and J dropped 1; count of bases not matched to a gene: 9.

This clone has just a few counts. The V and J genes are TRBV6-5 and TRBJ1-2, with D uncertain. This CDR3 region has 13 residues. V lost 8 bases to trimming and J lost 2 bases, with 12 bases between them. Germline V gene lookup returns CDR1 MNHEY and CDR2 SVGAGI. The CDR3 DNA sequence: TGTGCCAGCGGATCGACTGTGAACTATGGCTACACCTTC. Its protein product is CASGSTVNYGYTF.

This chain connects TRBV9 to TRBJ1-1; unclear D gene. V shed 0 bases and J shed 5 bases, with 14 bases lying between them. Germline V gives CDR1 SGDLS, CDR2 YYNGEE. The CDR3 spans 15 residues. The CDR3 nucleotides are TGTGCCAGCAGCGTAGCTACGGGGAGCAGGACTGAAGCTTTCTTT. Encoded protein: CASSVATGSRTEAFF. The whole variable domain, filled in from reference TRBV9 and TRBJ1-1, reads DSGVTQTPKHLITATGQRVTLRCSPRSGDLSVYWYQQSLDQGLQFLIQYYNGEERAKGNILERFSAQQFPDLHSELNLSSLELGDSALYFCASSVATGSRTEAFFGQGTRLTVV.

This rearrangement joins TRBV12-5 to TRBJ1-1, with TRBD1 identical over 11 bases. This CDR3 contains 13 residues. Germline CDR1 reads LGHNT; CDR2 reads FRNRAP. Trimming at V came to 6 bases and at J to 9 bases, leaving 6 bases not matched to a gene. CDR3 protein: CASGGTGGWKAFF. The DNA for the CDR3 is TGTGCTAGTGGGGGGACAGGGGGTTGGAAAGCTTTCTTT.